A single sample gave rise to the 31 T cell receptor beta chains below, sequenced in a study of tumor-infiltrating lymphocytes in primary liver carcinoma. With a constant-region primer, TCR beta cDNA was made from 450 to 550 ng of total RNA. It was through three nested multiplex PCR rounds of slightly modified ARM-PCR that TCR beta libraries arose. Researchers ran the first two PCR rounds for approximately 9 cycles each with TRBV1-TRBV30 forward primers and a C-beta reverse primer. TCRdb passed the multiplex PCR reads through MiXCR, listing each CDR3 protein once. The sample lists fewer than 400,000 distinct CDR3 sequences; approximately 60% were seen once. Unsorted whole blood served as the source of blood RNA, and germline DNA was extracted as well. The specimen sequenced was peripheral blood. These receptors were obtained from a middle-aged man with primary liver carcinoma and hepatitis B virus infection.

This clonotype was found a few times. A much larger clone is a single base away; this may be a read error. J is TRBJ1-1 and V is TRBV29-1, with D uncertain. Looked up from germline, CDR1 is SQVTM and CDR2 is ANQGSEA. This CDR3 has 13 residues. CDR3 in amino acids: CSVEDRGNIEAFF. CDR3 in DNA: TGCAGCGTTGAAGATCGCGGGAACATTGAAGCTTTCTTT.

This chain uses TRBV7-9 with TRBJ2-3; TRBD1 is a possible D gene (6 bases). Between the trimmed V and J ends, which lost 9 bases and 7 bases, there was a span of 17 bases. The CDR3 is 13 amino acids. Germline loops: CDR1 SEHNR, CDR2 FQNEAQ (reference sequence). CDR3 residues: CASSPKGVNTQYF. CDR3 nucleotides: TGTGCCAGTAGCCCAAAGGGGGTGAATACGCAGTATTTT.

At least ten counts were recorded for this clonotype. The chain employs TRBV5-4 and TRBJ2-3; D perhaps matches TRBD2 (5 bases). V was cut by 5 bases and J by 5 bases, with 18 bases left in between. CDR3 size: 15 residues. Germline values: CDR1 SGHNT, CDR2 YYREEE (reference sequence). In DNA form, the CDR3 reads TGTGCCAGCAGTTCGGAAGTCGACGGAGGAGATACGCAGTATTTT. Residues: CASSSEVDGGDTQYF.

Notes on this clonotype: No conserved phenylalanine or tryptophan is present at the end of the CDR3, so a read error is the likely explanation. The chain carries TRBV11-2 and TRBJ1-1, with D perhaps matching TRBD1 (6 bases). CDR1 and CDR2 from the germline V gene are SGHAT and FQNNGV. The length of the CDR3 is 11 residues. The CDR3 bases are TGTACCAGTAGCCTGGACAGTGAAGCTTTCTCT. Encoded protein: CTSSLDSEAFS.

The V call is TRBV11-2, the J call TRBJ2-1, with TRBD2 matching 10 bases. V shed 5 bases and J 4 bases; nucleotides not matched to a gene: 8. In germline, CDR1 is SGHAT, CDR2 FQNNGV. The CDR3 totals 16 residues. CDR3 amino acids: CASSQSSGRSYNEQFF. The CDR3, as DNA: TGTGCCAGCAGCCAAAGTAGCGGGAGGAGTTACAATGAGCAGTTCTTC. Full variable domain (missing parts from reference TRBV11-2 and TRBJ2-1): EAGVAQSPRYKIIEKRQSVAFWCNPISGHATLYWYQQILGQGPKLLIQFQNNGVVDDSQLPKDRFSAERLKGVDSTLKIQPAKLEDSAVYLCASSQSSGRSYNEQFFGPGTRLTVL.

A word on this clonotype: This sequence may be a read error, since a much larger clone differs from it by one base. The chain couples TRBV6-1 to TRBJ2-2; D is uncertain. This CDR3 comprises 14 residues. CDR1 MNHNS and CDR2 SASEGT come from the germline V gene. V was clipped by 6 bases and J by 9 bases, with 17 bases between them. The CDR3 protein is CASRLEFNARELFF. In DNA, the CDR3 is TGTGCCAGCAGGCTTGAGTTCAACGCCCGGGAGCTGTTTTTT.

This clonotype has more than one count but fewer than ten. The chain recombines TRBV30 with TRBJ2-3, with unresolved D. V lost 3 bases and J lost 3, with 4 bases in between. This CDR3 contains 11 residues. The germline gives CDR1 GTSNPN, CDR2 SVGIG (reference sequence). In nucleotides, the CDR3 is TGTGCCTGGAGGCGAACAGATACGCAGTATTTT. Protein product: CAWRRTDTQYF.

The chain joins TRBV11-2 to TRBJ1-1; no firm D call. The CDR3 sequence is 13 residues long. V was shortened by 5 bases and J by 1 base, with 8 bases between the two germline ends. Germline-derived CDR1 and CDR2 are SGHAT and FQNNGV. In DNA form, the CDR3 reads TGTGCCAGCAGCCCACAGCAGAACACTGAAGCTTTCTTT. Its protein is CASSPQQNTEAFF.

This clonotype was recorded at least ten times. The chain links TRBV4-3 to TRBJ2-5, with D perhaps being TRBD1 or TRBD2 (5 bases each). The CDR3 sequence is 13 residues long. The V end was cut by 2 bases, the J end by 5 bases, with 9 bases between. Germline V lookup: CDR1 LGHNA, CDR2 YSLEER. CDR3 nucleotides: TGCGCCAGCAGCCAATCCTGGGGGGAGACCCAGTACTTC. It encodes CASSQSWGETQYF.

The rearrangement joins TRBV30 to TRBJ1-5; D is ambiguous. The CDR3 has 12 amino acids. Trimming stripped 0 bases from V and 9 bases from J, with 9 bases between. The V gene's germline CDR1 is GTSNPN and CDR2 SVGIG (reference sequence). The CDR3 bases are TGTGCCTGGAGTGTAATGGGTCGGCCCCAGCATTTT. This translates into CAWSVMGRPQHF.

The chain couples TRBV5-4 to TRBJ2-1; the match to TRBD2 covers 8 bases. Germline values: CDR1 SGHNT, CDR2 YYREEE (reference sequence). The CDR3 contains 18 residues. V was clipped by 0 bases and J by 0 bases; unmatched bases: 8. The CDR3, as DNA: TGTGCCAGCAGCTTGGGTAGTGTTAGCGGGGCCTCCTACAATGAGCAGTTCTTC. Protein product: CASSLGSVSGASYNEQFF.

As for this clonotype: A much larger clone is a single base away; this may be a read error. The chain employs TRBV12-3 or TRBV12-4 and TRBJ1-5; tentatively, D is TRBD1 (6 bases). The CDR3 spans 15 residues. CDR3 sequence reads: CASTSGANSNQPHHF. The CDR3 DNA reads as TGTGCCAGCACCTCAGGGGCTAATAGCAATCAGCCCCACCATTTT.

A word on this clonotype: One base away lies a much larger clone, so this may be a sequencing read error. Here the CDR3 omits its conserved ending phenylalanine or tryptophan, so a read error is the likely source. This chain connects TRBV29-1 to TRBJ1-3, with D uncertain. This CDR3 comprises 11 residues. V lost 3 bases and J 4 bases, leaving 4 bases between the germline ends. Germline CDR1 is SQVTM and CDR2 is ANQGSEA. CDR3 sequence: CSVEEGNTIYL. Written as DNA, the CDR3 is TGCAGCGTTGAGGAGGGAAACACCATATATCTT.

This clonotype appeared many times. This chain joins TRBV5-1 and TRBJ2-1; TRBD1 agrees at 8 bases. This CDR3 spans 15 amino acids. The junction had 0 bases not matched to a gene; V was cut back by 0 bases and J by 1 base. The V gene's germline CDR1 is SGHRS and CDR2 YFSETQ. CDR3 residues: CASSLGTGSYNEQFF. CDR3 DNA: TGCGCCAGCAGCTTGGGGACAGGGTCCTACAATGAGCAGTTCTTC.

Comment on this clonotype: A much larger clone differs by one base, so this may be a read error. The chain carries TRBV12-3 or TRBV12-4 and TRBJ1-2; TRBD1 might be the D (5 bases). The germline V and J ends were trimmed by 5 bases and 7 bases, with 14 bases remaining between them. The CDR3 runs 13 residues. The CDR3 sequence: CASSLQGFCGYTF. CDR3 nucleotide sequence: TGTGCCAGCAGTCTTCAGGGCTTCTGTGGCTACACCTTC.

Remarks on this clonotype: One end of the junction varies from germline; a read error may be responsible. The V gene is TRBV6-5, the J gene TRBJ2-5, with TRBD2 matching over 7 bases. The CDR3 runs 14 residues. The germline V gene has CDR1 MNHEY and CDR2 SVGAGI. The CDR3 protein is CPSRPSGIEETQYF. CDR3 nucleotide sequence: TGTCCCAGCAGGCCTAGCGGCATAGAAGAGACCCAGTACTTC.

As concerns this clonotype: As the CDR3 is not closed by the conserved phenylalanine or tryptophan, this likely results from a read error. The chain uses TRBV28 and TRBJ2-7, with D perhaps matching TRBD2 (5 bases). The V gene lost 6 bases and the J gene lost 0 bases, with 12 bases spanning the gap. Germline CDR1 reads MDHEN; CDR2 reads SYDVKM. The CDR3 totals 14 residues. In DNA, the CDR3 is TGTGCCAGCAGAACCCCGGGATTCTCCTACGAGCAGTACTCA. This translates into CASRTPGFSYEQYS.

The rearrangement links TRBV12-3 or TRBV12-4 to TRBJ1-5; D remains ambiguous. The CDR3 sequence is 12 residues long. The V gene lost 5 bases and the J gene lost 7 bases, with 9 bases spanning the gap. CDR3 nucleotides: TGTGCCAGCAGTCCAGAAACCCAGCCCCAGCATTTT. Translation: CASSPETQPQHF.

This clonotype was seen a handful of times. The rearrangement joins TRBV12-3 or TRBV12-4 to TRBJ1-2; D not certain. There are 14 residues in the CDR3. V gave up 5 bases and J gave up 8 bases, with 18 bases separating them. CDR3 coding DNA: TGTGCCAGCAGTCAAAACCTCCTAGTAGGAGGCTACACCTTC. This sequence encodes CASSQNLLVGGYTF.

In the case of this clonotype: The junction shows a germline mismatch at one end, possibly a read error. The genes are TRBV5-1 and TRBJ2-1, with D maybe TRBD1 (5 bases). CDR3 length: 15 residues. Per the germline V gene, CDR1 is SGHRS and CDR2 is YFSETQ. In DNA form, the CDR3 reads TGCGTCAGCAACTTGTCCGGACACCCCTACAATGAGCAGTTCTTC. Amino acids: CVSNLSGHPYNEQFF.

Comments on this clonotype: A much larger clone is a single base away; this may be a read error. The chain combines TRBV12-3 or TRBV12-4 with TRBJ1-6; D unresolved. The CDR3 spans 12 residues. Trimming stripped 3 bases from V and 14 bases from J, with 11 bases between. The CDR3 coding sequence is TGTGCCAGCAGTTTTGGGCAGCCATCCCTCCACTTT. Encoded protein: CASSFGQPSLHF.

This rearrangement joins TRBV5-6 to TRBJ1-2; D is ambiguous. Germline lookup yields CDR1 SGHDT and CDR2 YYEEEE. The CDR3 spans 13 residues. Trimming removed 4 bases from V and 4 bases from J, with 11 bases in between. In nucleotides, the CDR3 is TGTGCCAGCAGCATCGCCGCAGCCTATGGCTACACCTTC. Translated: CASSIAAAYGYTF.

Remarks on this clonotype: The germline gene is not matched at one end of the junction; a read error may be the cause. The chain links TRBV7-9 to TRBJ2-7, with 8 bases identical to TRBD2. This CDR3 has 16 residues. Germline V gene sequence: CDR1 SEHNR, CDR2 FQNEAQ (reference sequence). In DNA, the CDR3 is TGCGCCAGCAGGAAACAGGGAGTAGCGGGATATTTAGAGCAGTACTTC. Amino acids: CASRKQGVAGYLEQYF.

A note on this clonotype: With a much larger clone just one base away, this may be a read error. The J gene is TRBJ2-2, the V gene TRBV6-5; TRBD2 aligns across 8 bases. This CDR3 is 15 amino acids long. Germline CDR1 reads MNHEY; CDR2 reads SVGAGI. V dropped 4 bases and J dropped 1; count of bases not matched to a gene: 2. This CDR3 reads CASSLGLENTGELFF. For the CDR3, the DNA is TGTGCCAGCAGTTTGGGACTAGAGAACACCGGGGAGCTGTTTTTT.

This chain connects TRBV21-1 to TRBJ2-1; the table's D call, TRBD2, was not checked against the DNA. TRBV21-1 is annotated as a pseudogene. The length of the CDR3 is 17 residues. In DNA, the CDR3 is TGTGCCAGCAGCAAAGGTGCTAGCGGGACCTTTTACAATGAGCAGCTCTTC. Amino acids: CASSKGASGTFYNEQLF.

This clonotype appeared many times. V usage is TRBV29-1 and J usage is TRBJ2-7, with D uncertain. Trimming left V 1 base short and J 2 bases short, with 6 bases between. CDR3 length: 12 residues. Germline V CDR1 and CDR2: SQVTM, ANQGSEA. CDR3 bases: TGCAGCGTTGAAGGGAACACCTACGAGCAGTACTTC. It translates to CSVEGNTYEQYF.

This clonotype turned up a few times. In DNA, the CDR3 is TGTGCCACCAGTGATTTGGCGGGAGCGAATGAGCAGTTCTTC. Translation: CATSDLAGANEQFF. The chain is built from TRBV24-1 and TRBJ2-1; 7 bases line up with TRBD2. After removal of 0 bases from V and 7 bases from J, the junction contained 2 bases not matched to a gene. Germline-derived CDR1 and CDR2 are KGHDR and SFDVKD. The CDR3 covers 14 residues.

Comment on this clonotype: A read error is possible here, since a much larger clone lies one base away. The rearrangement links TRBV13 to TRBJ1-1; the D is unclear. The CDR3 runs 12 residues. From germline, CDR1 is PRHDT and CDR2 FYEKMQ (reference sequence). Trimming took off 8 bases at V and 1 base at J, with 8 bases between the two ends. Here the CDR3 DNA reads TGTGCCAGCTCCTTTTGGAACACTGAAGCTTTCTTT. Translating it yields CASSFWNTEAFF.

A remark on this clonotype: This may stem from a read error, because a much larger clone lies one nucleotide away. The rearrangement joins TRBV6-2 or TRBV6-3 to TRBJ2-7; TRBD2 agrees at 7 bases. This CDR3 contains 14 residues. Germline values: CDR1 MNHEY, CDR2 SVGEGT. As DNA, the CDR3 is TGTGCCAGCAGTTACGAGGGACTATCCTACGAGGAGTACTTC. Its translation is CASSYEGLSYEEYF.

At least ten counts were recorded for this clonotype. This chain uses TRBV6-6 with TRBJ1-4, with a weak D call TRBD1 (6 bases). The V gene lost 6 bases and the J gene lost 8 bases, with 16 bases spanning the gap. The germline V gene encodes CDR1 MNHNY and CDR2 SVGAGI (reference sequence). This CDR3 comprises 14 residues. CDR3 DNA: TGTGCCAGCAGACCAGGGGATCACAGCGAAAAACTGTTTTTT. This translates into CASRPGDHSEKLFF.

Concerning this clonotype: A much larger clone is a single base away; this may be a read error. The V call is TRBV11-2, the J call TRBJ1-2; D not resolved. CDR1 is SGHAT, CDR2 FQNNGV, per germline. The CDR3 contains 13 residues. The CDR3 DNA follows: TGTGCCAGCAGCTACGGACTGAACTATGGCTGCACCTTC. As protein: CASSYGLNYGCTF.